Shown below are 20 T cell receptor beta chains from a single sample sequenced in a study of shared clonotypes between healthy human individuals. Libraries were prepared by immunoSEQ multiplex PCR; TCRdb keeps only in-frame clonotypes and omits some of them. Of around 500,000 clones in the sample, 75% to 85% were seen once. The sequenced sample consisted of PBMCs. These receptors all stem from a woman aged 40 to 55 in good health. Some clones in this sample may be carry-over from other donors' samples.

V usage is TRBV5-6 and J usage is TRBJ2-2; possible D gene TRBD2, 6 bases. In germline, CDR1 is SGHDT, CDR2 YYEEEE. Trimming removed 4 bases from V and 4 bases from J, with 17 bases in between. The length of the CDR3 is 16 residues. The CDR3 is CASSPWTIRFTGELFF. In DNA form, the CDR3 reads TGTGCCAGCAGCCCATGGACTATTCGTTTCACCGGGGAGCTGTTTTTT. Using reference TRBV5-6 and TRBJ2-2 for the parts outside the CDR3, the full variable domain is DAGVTQSPTHLIKTRGQQVTLRCSPKSGHDTVSWYQQALGQGPQFIFQYYEEEERQRGNFPDRFSGHQFPNYSSELNVNALLLGDSALYLCASSPWTIRFTGELFFGEGSRLTVL.

The J gene is TRBJ1-1, the V gene TRBV29-1; D not certain. In germline, CDR1 is SQVTM, CDR2 ANQGSEA. The ends were cut back, 6 bases at V and 1 base at J, with 18 bases in the middle. This CDR3 is built from 15 residues. DNA of the CDR3: TGCAGCGTCGGGTCGGGGATATCAAAGAACACTGAAGCTTTCTTT. Translated: CSVGSGISKNTEAFF.

CDR3 sequence (DNA): TGTGCCAGCAGCGTCGGGACTAGCAGTTACAATGAGCAGTTCTTC. Residues: CASSVGTSSYNEQFF. The V gene is TRBV5-4, the J gene TRBJ2-1, with TRBD2 matching over 9 bases. The CDR3 totals 15 residues. J gave up 4 bases and V 4 bases, and 6 bases lay outside the gene matches. Germline-derived CDR1 and CDR2 are SGHNT and YYREEE (reference sequence).

Only a few counts were recorded for this clone. This rearrangement joins TRBV12-5 to TRBJ2-1; D unclear. Germline-derived CDR1 and CDR2 are LGHNT and FRNRAP. The CDR3 sequence is 12 residues long. Trimming pared 1 base from V and 3 bases from J, leaving 1 base between. The CDR3 DNA reads TGTGCTAGTGGTTTGGGCTACAATGAGCAGTTCTTC. The encoded protein is CASGLGYNEQFF.

The chain uses TRBV29-1 and TRBJ1-3; D perhaps matches TRBD1 (6 bases). This CDR3 has 15 residues. Germline-derived CDR1 and CDR2 are SQVTM and ANQGSEA. The ends were cut back, 1 base at V and 0 bases at J, with 10 bases in the middle. CDR3 in DNA: TGCAGCGTTGAAGGGGGGGCGATCTCTGGAAACACCATATATTTT. This sequence encodes CSVEGGAISGNTIYF. Drawing the rest from reference TRBV29-1 and TRBJ1-3, the complete variable domain is SAVISQKPSRDICQRGTSLTIQCQVDSQVTMMFWYRQQPGQSLTLIATANQGSEATYESGFVIDKFPISRPNLTFSTLTVSNMSPEDSSIYLCSVEGGAISGNTIYFGEGSWLTVV.

As regards this clone: The sample has other DNA sequences that encode this CDR3 too. This sequence joins TRBV9 and TRBJ1-1; no reliable D call. Germline CDR1 and CDR2: SGDLS and YYNGEE. This CDR3 has 13 amino acids. Trimming pared 2 bases from V and 1 base from J, leaving 6 bases between. CDR3 residues: CASSVSKNTEAFF. As DNA, the CDR3 is TGTGCCAGCAGCGTTTCAAAGAACACTGAAGCTTTCTTT.

The V call is TRBV5-1, the J call TRBJ2-3; unclear D gene. This CDR3 contains 14 residues. The V end lost 4 bases, the J end lost 6 bases, and 15 bases lay between the germline ends. Germline CDR1 reads SGHRS; CDR2 reads YFSETQ. CDR3 amino acids: CASSRDGVADTQYF. CDR3 DNA sequence: TGCGCCAGCAGCAGGGATGGCGTTGCCGATACGCAGTATTTT.

The CDR3: CASRQQGNQPQHF. CDR3 bases: TGTGCCAGTAGGCAACAGGGAAATCAGCCCCAGCATTTT. V gene TRBV19 combines with J gene TRBJ1-5, with D maybe TRBD1 (6 bases). V lost 6 bases to trimming and J lost 4 bases, with 10 bases between them. CDR1 is LNHDA and CDR2 is SQIVND in the germline V gene (reference sequence). This CDR3 is built from 13 residues.

The chain links TRBV28 to TRBJ2-1, with 12 positions matching TRBD2. CDR3 length: 20 amino acids. The V gene end was trimmed by 7 bases and the J gene end by 0 bases; junction bases not matched to a gene: 16. The V gene's germline CDR1 is MDHEN and CDR2 SYDVKM. The CDR3 DNA is TGTGCCAGCACCCCAGCCGGGACTAGCGGGCCCAGGAGCTCCTACAATGAGCAGTTCTTC. Protein product: CASTPAGTSGPRSSYNEQFF. Variable domain in full (rest from reference TRBV28 and TRBJ2-1): DVKVTQSSRYLVKRTGEKVFLECVQDMDHENMFWYRQDPGLGLRLIYFSYDVKMKEKGDIPEGYSVSREKKERFSLILESASTNQTSMYLCASTPAGTSGPRSSYNEQFFGPGTRLTVL.

The gene calls are TRBV7-3 and TRBJ2-3; tentatively, D is TRBD2 (6 bases). The germline V gene has CDR1 SGHTA and CDR2 FQGTGA. V dropped 5 bases and J dropped 1 base, with 10 bases sitting between them. The length of the CDR3 is 14 residues. The CDR3 protein is CASSKGLRTDTQYF. As DNA, the CDR3 is TGTGCCAGCAGCAAGGGACTGCGCACAGATACGCAGTATTTT.

The chain employs TRBV27 and TRBJ2-7; the D gene is possibly TRBD2 (6 bases). Germline values: CDR1 MNHEY, CDR2 SMNVEV (reference sequence). The CDR3 has 15 amino acids. Trimming left V 7 bases short and J 4 bases short, with 20 bases between. The CDR3 is CASTRVGGGGYEQYF. Written as DNA, the CDR3 is TGTGCCAGCACCCGTGTTGGGGGAGGAGGGTACGAGCAGTACTTC.

This chain uses TRBV7-9 with TRBJ2-2; either TRBD1 or TRBD2 may fit D (6 bases each). The CDR3 has 15 amino acids. V was clipped by 5 bases and J by 5 bases, with 15 bases between them. CDR1 is SEHNR and CDR2 is FQNEAQ in the germline V gene (reference sequence). CDR3 DNA: TGTGCCAGCAGCCCCGTGGGGGGCAGAACCGGGGAGCTGTTTTTT. It is translated as CASSPVGGRTGELFF.

This clone was found many times. CDR3 residues: CASSSDRGNEQFF. The CDR3 DNA is TGTGCCAGCAGCTCGGACAGGGGCAATGAGCAGTTCTTC. J is TRBJ2-1 and V is TRBV11-2; 9 bases are a match to TRBD1. J was trimmed by 6 bases and V by 4 bases; bases with no gene match: 1. The CDR3 covers 13 residues. Germline lookup yields CDR1 SGHAT and CDR2 FQNNGV.

This clone came up once. The rearrangement links TRBV28 to TRBJ2-7; the match to TRBD2 covers 9 bases. Unmatched junction bases numbered 8, after V lost 8 bases and J lost 3 bases. From germline, CDR1 is MDHEN and CDR2 SYDVKM. The CDR3 loop spans 14 amino acids. CDR3: CASCLAGDIYEQYF. CDR3 nucleotides: TGTGCCAGCTGCTTAGCGGGAGACATCTACGAGCAGTACTTC.

The genes are TRBV2 and TRBJ2-5; D may correspond to TRBD1 or TRBD2 (7 bases each). Trimming took 6 bases from V and 0 from J, leaving 17 bases between them. The CDR3 extends over 16 amino acids. Germline CDR1 SNHLY, CDR2 FYNNEI. CDR3: CASSGGRGHNQETQYF. The CDR3 DNA reads TGTGCCAGCAGCGGGGGGAGGGGGCACAACCAAGAGACCCAGTACTTC.

CDR3 coding DNA: TGTGCCAGCACGAAGCGGGAGACGGGGGAGACCCAGTACTTC. Translating gives CASTKRETGETQYF. This chain joins TRBV2 and TRBJ2-5; 8 nucleotides align to TRBD2. Germline CDR1 reads SNHLY; CDR2 reads FYNNEI. The junction had 9 bases not matched to a gene; V was cut back by 7 bases and J by 5 bases. The CDR3 consists of 14 residues.

With respect to this clone: A much larger clone lies one base from this, so it may be a read error. This sample includes further DNA sequences coding for the same CDR3. The rearrangement joins TRBV5-6 to TRBJ1-5; possibly TRBD1 for D (6 bases). Germline loops: CDR1 SGHDT, CDR2 YYEEEE. There are 15 residues in the CDR3. V lost 3 bases to trimming and J lost 0 bases, with 10 bases between them. CDR3 residues: CASSSQGYSNQPQHF. For the CDR3, the DNA is TGTGCCAGCAGCTCCCAGGGGTATAGCAATCAGCCCCAGCATTTT.

This chain connects TRBV30 to TRBJ2-3; the match to TRBD2 covers 11 bases. CDR1 GTSNPN and CDR2 SVGIG come from the germline V gene (reference sequence). Trimming took 3 bases from V and 10 from J; bases not matched to a gene: 3. This CDR3 comprises 12 residues. The CDR3 sequence is CAWRTSGTPQYF. Written as DNA, the CDR3 is TGTGCCTGGAGGACTAGCGGGACACCGCAGTATTTT. The full variable domain, completed using reference TRBV30 and TRBJ2-3, is SQTIHQWPATLVQPVGSPLSLECTVEGTSNPNLYWYRQAAGRGLQLLFYSVGIGQISSEVPQNLSASRPQDRQFILSSKKLLLSDSGFYLCAWRTSGTPQYFGPGTRLTVL.

The CDR3, as DNA: TGTGCCAGCAGCCAACTACAGTTGATGAACACTGAAGCTTTCTTT. It codes for CASSQLQLMNTEAFF. The chain joins TRBV4-2 to TRBJ1-1; D remains ambiguous. The CDR3 has 15 residues. Germline loops: CDR1 LGHNA, CDR2 YNFKEQ. The V end was cut by 2 bases, the J end by 0 bases, with 10 bases between.

The J gene is TRBJ1-5, the V gene TRBV19, with D perhaps matching TRBD1 (6 bases). Trimming stripped 4 bases from V and 0 bases from J, with 10 bases between. Germline V gene data show CDR1 as LNHDA and CDR2 as SQIVND (reference sequence). This CDR3 is built from 15 residues. CDR3 protein: CASSTQGNSNQPQHF. The CDR3 nucleotides read TGTGCCAGTAGTACACAGGGCAATAGCAATCAGCCCCAGCATTTT.